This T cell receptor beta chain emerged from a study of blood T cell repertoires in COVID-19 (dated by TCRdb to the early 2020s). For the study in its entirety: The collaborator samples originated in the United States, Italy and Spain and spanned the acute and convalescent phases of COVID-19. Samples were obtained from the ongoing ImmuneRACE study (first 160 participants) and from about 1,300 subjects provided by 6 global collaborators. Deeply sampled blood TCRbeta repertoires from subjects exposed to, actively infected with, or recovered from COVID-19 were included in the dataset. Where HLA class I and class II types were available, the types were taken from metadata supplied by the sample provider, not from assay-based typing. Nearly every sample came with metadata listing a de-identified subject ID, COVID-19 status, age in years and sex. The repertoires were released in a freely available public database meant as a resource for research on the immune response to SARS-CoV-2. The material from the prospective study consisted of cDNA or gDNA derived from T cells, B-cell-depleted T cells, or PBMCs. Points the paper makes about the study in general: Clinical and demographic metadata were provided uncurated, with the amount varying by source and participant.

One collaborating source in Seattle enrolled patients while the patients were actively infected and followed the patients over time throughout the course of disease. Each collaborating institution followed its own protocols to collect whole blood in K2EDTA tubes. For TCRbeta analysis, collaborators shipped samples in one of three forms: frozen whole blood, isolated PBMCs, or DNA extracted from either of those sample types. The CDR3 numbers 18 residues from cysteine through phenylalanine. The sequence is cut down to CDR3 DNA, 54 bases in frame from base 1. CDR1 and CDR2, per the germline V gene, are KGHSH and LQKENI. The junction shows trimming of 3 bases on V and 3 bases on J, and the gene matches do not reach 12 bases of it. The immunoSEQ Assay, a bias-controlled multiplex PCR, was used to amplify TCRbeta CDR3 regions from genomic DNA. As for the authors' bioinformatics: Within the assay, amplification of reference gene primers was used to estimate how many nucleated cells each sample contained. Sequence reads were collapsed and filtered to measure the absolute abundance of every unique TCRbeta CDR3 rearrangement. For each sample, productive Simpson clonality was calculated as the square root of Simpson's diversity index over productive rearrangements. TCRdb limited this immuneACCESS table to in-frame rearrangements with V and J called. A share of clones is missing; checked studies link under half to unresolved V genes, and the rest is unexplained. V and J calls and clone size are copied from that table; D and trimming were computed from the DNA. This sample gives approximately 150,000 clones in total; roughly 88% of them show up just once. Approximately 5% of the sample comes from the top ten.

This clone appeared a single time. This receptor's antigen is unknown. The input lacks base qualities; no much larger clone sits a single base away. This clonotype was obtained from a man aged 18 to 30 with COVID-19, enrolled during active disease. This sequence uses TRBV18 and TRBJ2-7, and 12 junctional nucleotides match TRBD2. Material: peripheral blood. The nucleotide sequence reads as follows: TGTGCCAGCTCACCCTATGGTTTTGGACTAGCGGGAAACTACGAGCAGTACTTC. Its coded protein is CASSPYGFGLAGNYEQYF. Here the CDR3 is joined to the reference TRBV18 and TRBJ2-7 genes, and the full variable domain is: NAGVMQNPRHLVRRRGQEARLRCSPMKGHSHVYWYRQLPEEGLKFMVYLQKENIIDESGMPKERFSAEFPKEGPSILRIQQVVRGDSAAYFCASSPYGFGLAGNYEQYFGPGTRLTVT.